This T cell receptor (beta chain) derives from a study of CD8+ T cells in alopecia areata. Study background: For 6 to 18 months, tofacitinib was taken, and 6 months off drug followed.

The germline CDR1 and CDR2 sequences are MRHNA and SNTAGT. Trimming took 2 bases from V and 2 from J, leaving 3 bases between them. The CDR3 spans 13 residues. Extracted RNA was reverse transcribed into cDNA, the sequencing template. Using immunoSEQ multiplex PCR, the repertoire was profiled, and TCRdb retains in-frame clones only, with some absent. The sample has approximately 63,000 clones; roughly 57% are singletons. This clone occurred a few times. PBMCs yielded sorted CD4+ and CD8+ T cells. The receptor was derived from a human donor with alopecia areata. The specimen was CD8+ T cells sorted from blood, collected at week 0. J is TRBJ2-2 and V is TRBV6-4; the D is unclear. Here the CDR3 DNA reads TGTGCCAGCAGTGACCGTAACACCGGGGAGCTGTTTTTT. It is translated as CASSDRNTGELFF.